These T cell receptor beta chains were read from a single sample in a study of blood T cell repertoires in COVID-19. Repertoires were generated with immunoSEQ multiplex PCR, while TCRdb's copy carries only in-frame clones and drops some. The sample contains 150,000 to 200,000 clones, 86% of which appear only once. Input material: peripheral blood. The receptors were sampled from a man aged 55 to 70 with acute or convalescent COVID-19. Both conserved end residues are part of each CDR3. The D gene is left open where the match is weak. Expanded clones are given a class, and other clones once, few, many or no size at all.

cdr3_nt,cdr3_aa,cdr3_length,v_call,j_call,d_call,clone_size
TGCGCCAGCCGACAGGGTTCCTATGGCTACACCTTC,CASRQGSYGYTF,12,TRBV5-1,TRBJ1-2,TRBD1,.
TGTGCCAGCAGTTTATCGGGCAGGGGTGGCAATCAGCCCCAGCATTTT,CASSLSGRGGNQPQHF,16,TRBV28,TRBJ1-5,.,.
TGTGCCAGCAGTAGGACTAGCGGGAGGGCCCACGAGCAGTACTTC,CASSRTSGRAHEQYF,15,TRBV28,TRBJ2-7,TRBD2,.
TGTGCCAGCATTGTTGGATCAGGGATGCGAGAAGCTTTCTTT,CASIVGSGMREAFF,14,TRBV6-5,TRBJ1-1,.,once
TGTGCCAGCAGCTTACAGAGCGGGAGGGCCATAGATACGCAGTATTTT,CASSLQSGRAIDTQYF,16,TRBV7-3,TRBJ2-3,TRBD2,.
TGCGCCAGCAGTCCACGCAAGGGGAGCAGGGTCACTAGCGGGGGCTTATACAATGAGCAGTTCTTC,CASSPRKGSRVTSGGLYNEQFF,22,TRBV23-1,TRBJ2-1,TRBD2,.
TGCGCCAGCAGCTTGGCCCCTGCGGGAGCCAGCGAGACCCAGTACTTC,CASSLAPAGASETQYF,16,TRBV5-1,TRBJ2-5,TRBD2,.
TGTGCCAGCACCTACGGGAGGTACTATGGCTACACCTTC,CASTYGRYYGYTF,13,TRBV28,TRBJ1-2,.,few
TGTGCCAGCAGCTTGCAGGGGGCGCAGAACTATGGCTACACCTTC,CASSLQGAQNYGYTF,15,TRBV5-6,TRBJ1-2,TRBD1,.
TGTGCCAGCAGCTTAGGACACGGGGGTGGTCAGCCCCAGCATTTT,CASSLGHGGGQPQHF,15,TRBV11-2,TRBJ1-5,.,.